This T cell receptor (beta chain) came from a study of CD8 T cells in ankylosing spondylitis. Overall study results and limits: Previous work reported some of these motif variants in the synovial fluid and blood of reactive arthritis. Among TCR beta sequences, a motif of eight highly homologous variants appeared characteristic of ankylosing spondylitis blood. Clones linked to disease, bearing a CD8+ phenotype, were relatively rare in peripheral blood.

Germline CDR1 is LGHNA and CDR2 is YSLEER. V lost 0 bases, J lost 3 bases, and 8 bases stayed unmatched. The CDR3 is made up of 16 amino acids. This clonotype has ten or more counts. What it recognizes is unknown. MiXCR, run by TCRdb on the 5' RACE reads, gives a single entry per CDR3 protein. The top ten hold about 16% of the sample, which has roughly 160,000 distinct CDR3 sequences, approximately 9% seen once. The J gene is TRBJ2-7, the V gene TRBV4-3; 7 nucleotides agree with TRBD1. This receptor was identified in a female donor with ankylosing spondylitis or in good health (not recorded which). Sequencing input: blood, either unsorted or a sorted T cell fraction (not recorded which). CDR3 sequence: CASSQEEGGQLYEQYF. CDR3 sequence (DNA): TGCGCCAGCAGCCAAGAAGAAGGGGGACAGCTCTACGAGCAGTACTTC.